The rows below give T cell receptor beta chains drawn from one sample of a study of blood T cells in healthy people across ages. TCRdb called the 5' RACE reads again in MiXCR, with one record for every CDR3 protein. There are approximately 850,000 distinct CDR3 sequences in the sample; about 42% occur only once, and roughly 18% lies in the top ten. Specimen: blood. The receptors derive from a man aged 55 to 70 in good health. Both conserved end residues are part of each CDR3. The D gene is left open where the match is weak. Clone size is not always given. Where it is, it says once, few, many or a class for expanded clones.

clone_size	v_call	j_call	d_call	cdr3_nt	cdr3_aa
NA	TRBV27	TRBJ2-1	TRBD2	TGTGCCAGCAGTTTATGGACTAGCGGATTTGGAGGCTCCTACAATGAGCAGTTCTTC	CASSLWTSGFGGSYNEQFF
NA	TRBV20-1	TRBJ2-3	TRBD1	TGCAGTGCTAGAAACCGGGACAGGGGTAGGATCACAGATACGCAGTATTTT	CSARNRDRGRITDTQYF
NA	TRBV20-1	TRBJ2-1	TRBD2	TGCAGTGCGCCCAGTCCAGCGGGGGTGTACAATGAGCAGTTCTTC	CSAPSPAGVYNEQFF
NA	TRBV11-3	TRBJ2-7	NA	TGTGCCAGCAGCTTAGACGGGACTGGATACGAGCAGTACTTC	CASSLDGTGYEQYF
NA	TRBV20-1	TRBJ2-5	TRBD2	TGCAGTGCTCGCAAGGTAGCGGGCGAGACCCAGTACTTC	CSARKVAGETQYF
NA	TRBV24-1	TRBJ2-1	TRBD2	TGTGCCACCACCTGGGGACTAGCGGGGGGTCTTCCTTACAAGGAGCAGTTCTTC	CATTWGLAGGLPYKEQFF
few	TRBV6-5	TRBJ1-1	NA	TGTGCCAGCAGTTACGCAGGGCGCGGGGCTTTCTTT	CASSYAGRGAFF
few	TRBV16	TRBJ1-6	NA	TGTGCCAGCAGCCATCCCCTCGACTCCTATAATTCACCCCTCCACTTT	CASSHPLDSYNSPLHF
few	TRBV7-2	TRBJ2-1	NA	TGTGCCAGCAGCTCTGACCTGGGTAGTGAGCAGTTCTTC	CASSSDLGSEQFF
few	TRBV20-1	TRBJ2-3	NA	TGCAGTGCTAGAGCCCCTCTGGGAGGGGGCCGGGCAGATACGCAGTATTTT	CSARAPLGGGRADTQYF
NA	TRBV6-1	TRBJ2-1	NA	TGTGCCAGCAGTGAATCTTTCCATGAGCAGTTCTTC	CASSESFHEQFF
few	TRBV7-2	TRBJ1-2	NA	TGTGCCAGCAGCCCTAGCGCCTTAGACTATGGCTACACCTTC	CASSPSALDYGYTF
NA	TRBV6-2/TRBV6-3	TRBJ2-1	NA	TGTGCCAGCAGTTACAACAGGGAAAGTTCCTACAATGAGCAGTTCTTC	CASSYNRESSYNEQFF
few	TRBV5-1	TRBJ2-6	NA	TGCGCCAGCAGCTTGGGAGGGACGGAGTCTGGGGCCAACGTCCTGACTTTC	CASSLGGTESGANVLTF
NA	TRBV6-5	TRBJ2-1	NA	TGTGCCAGCAGCCTTAGCGGACCCGAGCAGTTCTTC	CASSLSGPEQFF
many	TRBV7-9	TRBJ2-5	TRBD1	TGTGCCAGCAGCTTGACAGGGGGCTGGGAGACCCAGTACTTC	CASSLTGGWETQYF
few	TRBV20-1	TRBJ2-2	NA	TGCAGTGCTAGTAGAAACACCGGGGAGCTGTTTTTT	CSASRNTGELFF
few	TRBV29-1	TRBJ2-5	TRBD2	TGCAGCGGGGGGGGTTACGAGACCCAGTACTTC	CSGGGYETQYF
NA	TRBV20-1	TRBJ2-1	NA	TGCAGTGCTAACTCCTACAATGAGCAGTTCTTC	CSANSYNEQFF
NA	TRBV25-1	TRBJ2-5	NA	TGTGCCAGCACATCTGGGACGGCGGGGAGAGGGGAGACCCAGTACTTC	CASTSGTAGRGETQYF
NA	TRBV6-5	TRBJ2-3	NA	TGTGCCAGCAGGATAACAGTCACAGATACGCAGTATTTT	CASRITVTDTQYF
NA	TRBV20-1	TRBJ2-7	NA	TGCAGTGCTAGAGATCGGCTAGGGCCTAGTTCCCACGAGCAGTACTTC	CSARDRLGPSSHEQYF
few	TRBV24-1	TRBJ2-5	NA	TGTGCCACCAGTGATCCCGGCCGAGAGACCCAGTACTTC	CATSDPGRETQYF
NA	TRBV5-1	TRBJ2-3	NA	TGCGCCAGCAGCTTGTTCGTTGACAGCACAGATACGCAGTATTTT	CASSLFVDSTDTQYF
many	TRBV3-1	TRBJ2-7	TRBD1	TGCGCCAGCAGCCAGGCCGGACAGGGATCGTACGAGCAGTACTTC	CASSQAGQGSYEQYF
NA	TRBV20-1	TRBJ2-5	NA	TGCAGTGCCACCCTGGGGATCGCAGAGACCCAGTACTTC	CSATLGIAETQYF
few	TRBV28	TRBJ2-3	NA	TGTGCCAGCAGCCCCATGGGACAATCGCTCTTCACAGATACGCAGTATTTT	CASSPMGQSLFTDTQYF
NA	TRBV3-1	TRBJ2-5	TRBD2	TGTGCCAGCAGCCAAGTGGCTAGCGGTTTTTCACAAGAGACCCAGTACTTC	CASSQVASGFSQETQYF
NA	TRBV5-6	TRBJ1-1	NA	TGTGCCAGCAACCCGACGGGGAACACTGAAGCTTTCTTT	CASNPTGNTEAFF
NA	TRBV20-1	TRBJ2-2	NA	TGCAGTGCTAGAGATTTTCAGATCGGGGAGCTGTTTTTT	CSARDFQIGELFF
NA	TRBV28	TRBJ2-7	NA	TGTGCCAGCAGCCCAGCAATCCGCTACGAGCAGTACTTC	CASSPAIRYEQYF
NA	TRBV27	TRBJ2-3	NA	TGTGCCAGCAGTTCCAACCCCCGGGCTACAGATACGCAGTATTTT	CASSSNPRATDTQYF
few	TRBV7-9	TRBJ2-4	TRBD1	TGTGCCAGCAGCCCCGGGGACAGGGGGCAGTACTTC	CASSPGDRGQYF
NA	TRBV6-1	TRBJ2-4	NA	TGTGCCAGCAGCGCAAACATTCAGTACTTC	CASSANIQYF
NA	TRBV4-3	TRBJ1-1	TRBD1	TGCGCCAGCAGCCGAACTGACAGGGTCGGGAGGGCTTTCTTT	CASSRTDRVGRAFF
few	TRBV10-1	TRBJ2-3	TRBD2	TGCGCCAGCAGTGAGTCCCTAGCGGGGGGCACAGATACGCAGTATTTT	CASSESLAGGTDTQYF
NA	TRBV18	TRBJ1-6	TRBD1	TGTGCCAGCTCACCCTCGGGACAGGGCGTTAGTTCACCCCTCCACTTT	CASSPSGQGVSSPLHF
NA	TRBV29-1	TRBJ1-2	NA	TGCAGTACCTCGGACGAGTACCTTGGCTACACCTTC	CSTSDEYLGYTF
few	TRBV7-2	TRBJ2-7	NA	TGTGCCAGCAGCTCTGCCGGGCCTTTGTACGAGCAGTACTTC	CASSSAGPLYEQYF
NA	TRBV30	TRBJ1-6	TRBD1	TGTGCCTGGAGGGGGACAGGGTTGTCACCCCTCCACTTT	CAWRGTGLSPLHF
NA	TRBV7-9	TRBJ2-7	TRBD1	TGTGCCAGCAGCTTGGGACAGGGGTACTCCGAGCAGTACTTC	CASSLGQGYSEQYF
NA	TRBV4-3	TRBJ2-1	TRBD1	TGCGCCAGCAGCCTCCTACCCGGGTGGGACAGACCTTACAATGAGCAGTTCTTC	CASSLLPGWDRPYNEQFF
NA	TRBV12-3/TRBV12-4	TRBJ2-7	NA	TGTGCCAGCAGTCAAGGGTCCGCGACGATCGGCGAGCAGTACTTC	CASSQGSATIGEQYF
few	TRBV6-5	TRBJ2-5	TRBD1	TGTGCCAGCAGACGACGGGACAGAAAAGAGACCCAGTACTTC	CASRRRDRKETQYF
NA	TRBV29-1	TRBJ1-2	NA	TGCAGCGTTATCCTAGGGAACTATGGCTACACCTTC	CSVILGNYGYTF
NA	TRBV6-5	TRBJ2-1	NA	TGTGCCAGCAGGGACAGAGAAAATGAGCAGTTCTTC	CASRDRENEQFF
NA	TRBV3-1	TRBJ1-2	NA	TGTGCCAGCAGCCAAGTGCAGTATGGCTACACCTTC	CASSQVQYGYTF
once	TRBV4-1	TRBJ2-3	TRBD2	TGCGCCAGCAGCCAAGATGGAGCGGGGGGGCTCGCAGATGCGCAGTATTTT	CASSQDGAGGLADAQYF
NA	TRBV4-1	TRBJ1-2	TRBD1	TGCGCCAGCAGCCAAGCCAGGACAGGGGGCCGCTGGGGCTACACCTTC	CASSQARTGGRWGYTF
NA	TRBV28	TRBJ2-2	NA	TGTGCCAGCAGCAGACTCCTGGGCGGGGAGCTGTTTTTT	CASSRLLGGELFF
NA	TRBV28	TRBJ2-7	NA	TGTGCCAGCAGACAGCAAGCCTACGAGCAGTACTTC	CASRQQAYEQYF
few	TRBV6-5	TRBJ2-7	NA	TGTGCCAGCAGCGGGGGGCTCGAGCAGTACTTC	CASSGGLEQYF
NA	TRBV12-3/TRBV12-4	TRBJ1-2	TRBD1	TGTGCCAGCAGCAATTGGCCCACAGGGGAAGGGAACTATGGCTACACCTTC	CASSNWPTGEGNYGYTF